This note documents a single T cell receptor (beta chain) sequence. Its antigen is undetermined. The CDR3 end shows no conserved phenylalanine or tryptophan, and so a read error is likely. The data were obtained in a study of post-analysis software for immune sequencing data. Included in the TCR beta cDNA libraries were unique molecular identifiers. TCRdb itself ran the PCR reads through MiXCR, one entry per CDR3 protein. The table has roughly 700,000 distinct CDR3 sequences, roughly 30% seen once. Study-wide findings and caveats: Patients had higher frequencies than controls of roughly five TRBV segments, including TRBV5-6, TRBV5-1 and TRBV20-1. Versus controls, multiple sclerosis patients showed significantly lower diversity (normalized Chao1). F measure clustering grouped samples strongly by preparation batch.

The CDR3 consists of 14 residues. The V end was cut by 4 bases, the J end by 5 bases, with 14 bases between. Sequencing used blood. The V call is TRBV12-3 or TRBV12-4, the J call TRBJ2-5, with no clear D. The TCR sequence derives from a girl between 5 and 17 years old with multiple sclerosis. CDR3: CASSYIPGRETQYV. The CDR3 DNA reads TGTGCCAGCAGTTACATCCCGGGTCGGGAGACCCAGTACGTC.